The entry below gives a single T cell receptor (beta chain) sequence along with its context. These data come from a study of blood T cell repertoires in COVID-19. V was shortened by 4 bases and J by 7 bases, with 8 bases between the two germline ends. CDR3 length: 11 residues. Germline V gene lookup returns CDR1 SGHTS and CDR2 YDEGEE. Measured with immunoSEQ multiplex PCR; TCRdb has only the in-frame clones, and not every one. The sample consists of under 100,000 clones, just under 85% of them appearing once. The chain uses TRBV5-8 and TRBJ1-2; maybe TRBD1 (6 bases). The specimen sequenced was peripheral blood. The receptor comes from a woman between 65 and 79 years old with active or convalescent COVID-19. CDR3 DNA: TGTGCCAGCAGCCACAGGGCTGGCTACACCTTC. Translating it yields CASSHRAGYTF.